This entry is about one T cell receptor beta chain. This sample is part of a study of control samples from healthy donors and cancer patients. Germline CDR1 SEHNR, CDR2 FQNEAQ (reference sequence). The CDR3 has 14 residues. J was trimmed by 8 bases and V by 4 bases; bases with no gene match: 5. Sequencing was performed with immunoSEQ multiplex PCR; in TCRdb, only in-frame clones are kept and a portion is missing. The table lists 90,000 to 100,000 clones, approximately 78% of them singletons. The sequenced sample was blood. V and J are TRBV7-9 and TRBJ1-4, with 9 positions matching TRBD1. This TCR came from a man aged 55 to 69 in good health. The CDR3: CASSSGQGREKLFF. CDR3 in DNA: TGTGCCAGCAGCTCGGGACAGGGTCGCGAAAAACTGTTTTTT.